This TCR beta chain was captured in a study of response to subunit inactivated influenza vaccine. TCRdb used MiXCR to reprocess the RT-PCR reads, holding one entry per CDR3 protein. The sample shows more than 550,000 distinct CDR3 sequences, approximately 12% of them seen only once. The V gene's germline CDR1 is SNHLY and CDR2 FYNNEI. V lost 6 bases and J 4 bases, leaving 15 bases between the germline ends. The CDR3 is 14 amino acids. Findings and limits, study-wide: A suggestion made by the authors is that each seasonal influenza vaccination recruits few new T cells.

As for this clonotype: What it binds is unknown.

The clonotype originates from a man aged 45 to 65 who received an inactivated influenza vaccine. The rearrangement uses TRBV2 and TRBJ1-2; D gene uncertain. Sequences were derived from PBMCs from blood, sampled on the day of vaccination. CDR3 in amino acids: CASRPPGATYGYTF. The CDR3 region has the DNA TGTGCCAGCAGGCCCCCGGGAGCCACCTATGGCTACACCTTC.